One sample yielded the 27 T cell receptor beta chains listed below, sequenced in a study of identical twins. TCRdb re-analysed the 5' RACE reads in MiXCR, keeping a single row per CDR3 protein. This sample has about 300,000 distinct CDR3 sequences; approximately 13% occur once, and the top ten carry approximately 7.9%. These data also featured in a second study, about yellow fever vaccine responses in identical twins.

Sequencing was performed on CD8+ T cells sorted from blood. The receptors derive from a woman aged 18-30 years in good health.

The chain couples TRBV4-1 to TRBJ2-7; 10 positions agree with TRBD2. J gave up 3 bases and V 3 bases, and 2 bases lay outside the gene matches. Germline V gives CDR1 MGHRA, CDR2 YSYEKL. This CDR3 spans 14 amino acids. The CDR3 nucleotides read TGCGCCAGCAGCCATCCTAGCGGGAGCTACGAGCAGTACTTC. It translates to CASSHPSGSYEQYF.

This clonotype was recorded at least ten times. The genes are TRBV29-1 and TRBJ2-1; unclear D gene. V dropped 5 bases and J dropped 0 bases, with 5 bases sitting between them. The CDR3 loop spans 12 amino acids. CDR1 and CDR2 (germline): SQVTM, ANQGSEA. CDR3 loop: CSVLGSYNEQFF. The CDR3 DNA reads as TGCAGCGTTCTGGGCTCCTACAATGAGCAGTTCTTC.

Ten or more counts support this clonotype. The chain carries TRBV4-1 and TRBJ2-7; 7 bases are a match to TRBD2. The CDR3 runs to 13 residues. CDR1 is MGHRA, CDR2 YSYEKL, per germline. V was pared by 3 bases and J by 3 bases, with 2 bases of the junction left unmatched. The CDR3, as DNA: TGCGCCAGCAGCCACGGGGAGGGCTACGAGCAGTACGTC. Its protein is CASSHGEGYEQYV.

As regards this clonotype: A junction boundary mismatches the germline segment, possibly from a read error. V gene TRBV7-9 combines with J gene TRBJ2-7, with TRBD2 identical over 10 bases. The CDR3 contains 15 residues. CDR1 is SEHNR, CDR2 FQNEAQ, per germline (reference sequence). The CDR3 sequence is CAGRTGTSATYEQYF. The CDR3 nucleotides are TGTGCCGGCAGGACCGGGACTAGCGCGACATACGAGCAGTACTTC.

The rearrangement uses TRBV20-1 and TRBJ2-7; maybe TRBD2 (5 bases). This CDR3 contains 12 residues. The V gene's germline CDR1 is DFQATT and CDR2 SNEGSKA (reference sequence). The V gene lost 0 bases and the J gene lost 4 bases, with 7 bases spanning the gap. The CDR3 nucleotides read TGCAGTGCTAGAGAGGAGCGGTACGAGCAGTACTTC. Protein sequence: CSAREERYEQYF.

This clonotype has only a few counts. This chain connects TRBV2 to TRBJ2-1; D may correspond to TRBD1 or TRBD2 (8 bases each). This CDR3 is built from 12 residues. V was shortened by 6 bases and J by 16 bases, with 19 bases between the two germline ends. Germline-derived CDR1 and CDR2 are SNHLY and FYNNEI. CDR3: CASRGGRTGLFF. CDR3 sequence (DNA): TGTGCCAGCAGGGGCGGGAGGACAGGGCTATTCTTC.

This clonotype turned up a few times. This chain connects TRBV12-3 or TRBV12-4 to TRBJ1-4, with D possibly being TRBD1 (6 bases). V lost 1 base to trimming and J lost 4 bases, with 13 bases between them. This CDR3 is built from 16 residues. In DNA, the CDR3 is TGTGCCAGCAGTTTAGACAGGGCCCCCTATAATGAAAAACTGTTTTTT. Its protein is CASSLDRAPYNEKLFF.

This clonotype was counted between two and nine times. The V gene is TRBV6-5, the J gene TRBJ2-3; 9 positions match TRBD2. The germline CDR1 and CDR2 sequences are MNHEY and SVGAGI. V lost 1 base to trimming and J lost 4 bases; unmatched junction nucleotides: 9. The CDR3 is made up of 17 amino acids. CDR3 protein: CASSYYSAGGQADTQYF. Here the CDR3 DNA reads TGTGCCAGCAGTTACTATTCGGCGGGGGGGCAGGCAGATACGCAGTATTTT.

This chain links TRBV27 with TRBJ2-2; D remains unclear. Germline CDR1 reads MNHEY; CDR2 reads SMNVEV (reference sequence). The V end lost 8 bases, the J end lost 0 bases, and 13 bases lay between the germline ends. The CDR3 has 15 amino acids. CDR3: CASAIRSTNTGELFF. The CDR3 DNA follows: TGTGCCAGCGCAATACGGAGCACGAACACCGGGGAGCTGTTTTTT.

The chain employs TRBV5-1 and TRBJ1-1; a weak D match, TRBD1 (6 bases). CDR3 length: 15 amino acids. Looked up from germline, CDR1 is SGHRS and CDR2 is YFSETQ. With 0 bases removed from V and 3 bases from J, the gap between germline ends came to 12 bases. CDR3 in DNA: TGCGCCAGCAGCTTGGTGAGAGGGGGAGACACTGAAGCTTTCTTT. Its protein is CASSLVRGGDTEAFF. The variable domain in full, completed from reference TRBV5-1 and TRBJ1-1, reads KAGVTQTPRYLIKTRGQQVTLSCSPISGHRSVSWYQQTPGQGLQFLFEYFSETQRNKGNFPGRFSGRQFSNSRSEMNVSTLELGDSALYLCASSLVRGGDTEAFFGQGTRLTVV.

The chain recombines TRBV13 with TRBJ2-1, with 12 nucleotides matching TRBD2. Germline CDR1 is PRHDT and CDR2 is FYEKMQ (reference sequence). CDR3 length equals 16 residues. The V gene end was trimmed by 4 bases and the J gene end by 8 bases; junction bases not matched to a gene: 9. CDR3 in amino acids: CASSSTGLAGRDEQFF. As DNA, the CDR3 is TGTGCCAGCAGCTCCACAGGACTAGCGGGACGCGATGAGCAGTTCTTC.

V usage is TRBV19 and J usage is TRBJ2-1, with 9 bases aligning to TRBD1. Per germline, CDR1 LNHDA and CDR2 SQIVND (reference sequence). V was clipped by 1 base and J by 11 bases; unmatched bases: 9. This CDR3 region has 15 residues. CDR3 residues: CASSIGLGTGNKQFF. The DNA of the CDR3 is TGTGCCAGTAGTATAGGTCTCGGGACAGGGAATAAGCAGTTCTTC.

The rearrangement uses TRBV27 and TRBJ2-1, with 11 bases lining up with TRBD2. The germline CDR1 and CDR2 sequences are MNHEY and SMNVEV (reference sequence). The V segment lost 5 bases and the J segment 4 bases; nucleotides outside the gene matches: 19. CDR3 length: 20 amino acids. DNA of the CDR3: TGTGCCAGCAGTCTAACCGCGAGGGAAAAGACTAGCGGGATTTACAATGAGCAGTTCTTC. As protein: CASSLTAREKTSGIYNEQFF.

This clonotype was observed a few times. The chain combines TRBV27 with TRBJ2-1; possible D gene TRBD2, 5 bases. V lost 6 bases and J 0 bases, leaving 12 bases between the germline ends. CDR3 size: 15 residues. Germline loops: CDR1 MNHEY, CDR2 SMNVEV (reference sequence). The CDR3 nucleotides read TGTGCCAGCAGATGGGGAGCCCTCTCCTACAATGAGCAGTTCTTC. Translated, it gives CASRWGALSYNEQFF.

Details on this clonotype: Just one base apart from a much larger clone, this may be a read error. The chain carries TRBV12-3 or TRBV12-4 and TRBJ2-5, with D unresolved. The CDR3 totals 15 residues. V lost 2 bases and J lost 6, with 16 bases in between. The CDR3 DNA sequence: TGTGCCAGCAGTTTAACTGCGACCGGACGGAAGACCCAGTACTTC. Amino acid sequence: CASSLTATGRKTQYF.

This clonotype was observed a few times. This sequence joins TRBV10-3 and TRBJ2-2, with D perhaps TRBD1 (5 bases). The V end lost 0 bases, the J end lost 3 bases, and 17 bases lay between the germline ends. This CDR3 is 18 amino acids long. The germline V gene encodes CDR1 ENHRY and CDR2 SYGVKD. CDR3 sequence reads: CAISESTTPGRDTGELFF. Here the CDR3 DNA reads TGTGCCATCAGTGAGTCGACAACCCCGGGCAGGGACACCGGGGAGCTGTTTTTT.

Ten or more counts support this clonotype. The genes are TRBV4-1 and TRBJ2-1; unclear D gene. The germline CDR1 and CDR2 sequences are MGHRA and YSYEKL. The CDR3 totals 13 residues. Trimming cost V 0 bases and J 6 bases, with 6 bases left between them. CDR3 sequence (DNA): TGCGCCAGCAGCCAAGAAGGGTTCAATGAGCAGTTCTTC. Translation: CASSQEGFNEQFF.

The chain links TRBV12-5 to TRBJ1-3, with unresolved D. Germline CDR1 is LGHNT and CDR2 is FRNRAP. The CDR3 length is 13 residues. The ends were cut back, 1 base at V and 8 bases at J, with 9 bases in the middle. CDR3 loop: CASGLEQWDTIYF. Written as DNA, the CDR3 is TGTGCTAGTGGTTTGGAGCAGTGGGACACCATATATTTT.

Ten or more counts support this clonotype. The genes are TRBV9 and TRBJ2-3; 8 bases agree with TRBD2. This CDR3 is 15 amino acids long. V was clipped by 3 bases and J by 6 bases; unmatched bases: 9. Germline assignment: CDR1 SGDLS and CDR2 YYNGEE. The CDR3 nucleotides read TGTGCCAGCAGCGCCACTAGCGGCGTAGCCGATACGCAGTATTTT. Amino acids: CASSATSGVADTQYF.

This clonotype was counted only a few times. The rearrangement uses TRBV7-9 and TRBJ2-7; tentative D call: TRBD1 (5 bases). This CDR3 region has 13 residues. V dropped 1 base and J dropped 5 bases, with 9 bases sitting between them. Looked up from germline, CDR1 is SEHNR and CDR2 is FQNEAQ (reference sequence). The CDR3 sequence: CASSLVGRDEQYF. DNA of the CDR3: TGTGCCAGCAGCTTAGTTGGCAGGGACGAGCAGTACTTC.

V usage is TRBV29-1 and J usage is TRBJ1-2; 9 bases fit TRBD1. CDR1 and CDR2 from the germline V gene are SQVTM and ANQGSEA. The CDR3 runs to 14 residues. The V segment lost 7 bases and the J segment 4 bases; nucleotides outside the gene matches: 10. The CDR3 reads CSATGTGFGYGYTF. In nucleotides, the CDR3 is TGCAGCGCTACCGGGACAGGGTTTGGCTATGGCTACACCTTC.

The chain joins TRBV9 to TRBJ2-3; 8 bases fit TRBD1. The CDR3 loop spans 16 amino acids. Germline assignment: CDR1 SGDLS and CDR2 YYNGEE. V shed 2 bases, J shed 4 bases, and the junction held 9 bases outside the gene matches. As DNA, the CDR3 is TGTGCCAGCAGCGTTTTCGGGGGACAGGTTTCAGATACGCAGTATTTT. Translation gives CASSVFGGQVSDTQYF.

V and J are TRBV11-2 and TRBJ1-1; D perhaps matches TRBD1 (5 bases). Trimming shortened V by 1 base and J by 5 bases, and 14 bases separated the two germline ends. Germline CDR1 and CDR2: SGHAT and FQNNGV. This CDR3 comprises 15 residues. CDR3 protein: CASSLGDSSGTEAFF. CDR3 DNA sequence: TGTGCCAGCAGCTTAGGGGACTCCAGTGGGACTGAAGCTTTCTTT.

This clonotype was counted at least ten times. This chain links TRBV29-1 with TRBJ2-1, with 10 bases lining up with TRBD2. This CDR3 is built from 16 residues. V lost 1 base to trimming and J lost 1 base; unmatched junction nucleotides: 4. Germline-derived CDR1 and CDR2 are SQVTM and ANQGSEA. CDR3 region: CSVEGTSGLSYNEQFF. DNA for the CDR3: TGCAGCGTTGAAGGGACTAGCGGACTATCCTACAATGAGCAGTTCTTC.

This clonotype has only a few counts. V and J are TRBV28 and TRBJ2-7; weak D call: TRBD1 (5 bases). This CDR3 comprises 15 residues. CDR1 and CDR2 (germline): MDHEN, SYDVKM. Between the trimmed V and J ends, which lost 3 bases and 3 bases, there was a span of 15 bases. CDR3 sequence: CASSFGLMGLYEQYF. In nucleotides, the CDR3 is TGTGCCAGCAGTTTCGGCCTAATGGGGCTCTACGAGCAGTACTTC.

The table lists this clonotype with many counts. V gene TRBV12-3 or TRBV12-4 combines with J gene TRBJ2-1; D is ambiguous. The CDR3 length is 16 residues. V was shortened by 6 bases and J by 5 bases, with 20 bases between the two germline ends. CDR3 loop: CASSRAGFPFDNEQFF. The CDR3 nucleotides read TGTGCCAGCAGCCGAGCCGGATTCCCCTTCGACAATGAGCAGTTCTTC.

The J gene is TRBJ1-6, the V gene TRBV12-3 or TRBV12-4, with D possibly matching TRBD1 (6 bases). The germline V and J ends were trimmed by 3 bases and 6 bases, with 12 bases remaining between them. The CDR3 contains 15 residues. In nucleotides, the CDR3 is TGTGCCAGCAGTTTCCAGGGGCCCCCTAATTCACCCCTCCACTTT. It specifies CASSFQGPPNSPLHF.